The rows below give T cell receptor beta chains drawn from one sample of a study of T cell repertoires in cytomegalovirus infection. TCRdb analysed the reads with MiXCR anew, one entry per CDR3 protein. Of 800,000 to 950,000 distinct CDR3 sequences in the sample, 30% to 35% were seen once. These receptors' targets are unknown. Here the sequenced sample was cultured CD8+ T cells from PBMCs, taken from culture after CMV antigen stimulation. The origin of the receptors is a human donor in good health (CMV status not recorded). Some clones in this sample may be carry-over from other donors' samples. Both conserved end residues are part of each CDR3.

length: 15; J: TRBJ1-1; V: TRBV15; CDR3: CATRPREGVNTEAFF
length: 14; J: TRBJ1-2; V: TRBV2; CDR3: CASSEAARTRGYTF
length: 17; J: TRBJ2-6; V: TRBV4-3; CDR3: CASSQERHYSRANVLTF
length: 14; J: TRBJ1-2; V: TRBV19; CDR3: CASSMAGKVYGYTF
length: 18; J: TRBJ2-2; V: TRBV6-5; CDR3: CASSYLAGGLQQGGELFF
length: 13; J: TRBJ1-4; V: TRBV27; CDR3: CASSLSQGLELFF
length: 16; J: TRBJ1-2; V: TRBV7-9; CDR3: CASSLAHSGGNYGYTF
length: 17; J: TRBJ2-6; V: TRBV7-9; CDR3: CASLRRDGPPGANVLTF
length: 16; J: TRBJ2-7; V: TRBV12-3/TRBV12-4; CDR3: CASRGEGRGLFNEQYF
length: 14; J: TRBJ1-6; V: TRBV5-5; CDR3: CASSPGVNNSPLHF
length: 17; J: TRBJ2-1; V: TRBV2; CDR3: CASSDGLPLSSYNEQFF
length: 13; J: TRBJ1-2; V: TRBV7-9; CDR3: CASRPDGTGSTPF
length: 13; J: TRBJ1-1; V: TRBV11-3; CDR3: CASSLGGAEEAFF
length: 18; J: TRBJ2-7; V: TRBV2; CDR3: CASSPRLGEGSSSYEQYF
length: 17; J: TRBJ2-6; V: TRBV4-3; CDR3: CASSQSPSLSGANVLTF
length: 15; J: TRBJ2-7; V: TRBV7-6; CDR3: CASSCLGTSPYEQYF
length: 15; J: TRBJ1-2; V: TRBV7-9; CDR3: CASSLGGGPNYGYTF
length: 11; J: TRBJ1-1; V: TRBV2; CDR3: CAGLSNAEAFF
length: 11; J: TRBJ2-7; V: TRBV4-1; CDR3: CASSQNHEQYF
length: 13; J: TRBJ2-1; V: TRBV7-6; CDR3: CASSLGERGHQFF
length: 14; J: TRBJ2-2; V: TRBV7-6; CDR3: CASSLELGKAPLFF
length: 13; J: TRBJ2-1; V: TRBV12-3/TRBV12-4; CDR3: CASSLVVGVVQFF
length: 16; J: TRBJ2-2; V: TRBV6-2/TRBV6-3; CDR3: CASSETDRGTSGELFF
length: 16; J: TRBJ2-7; V: TRBV14; CDR3: CASSTGTGVPSYEQYF
length: 17; J: TRBJ2-1; V: TRBV7-9; CDR3: CASSNPTSGGAYNEQFF
length: 16; J: TRBJ1-2; V: TRBV7-9; CDR3: CASSLSYGFSQVGYTF